The source of this T cell receptor (beta chain) is a study of CD8+CD57+ T cells in acquired aplastic anemia. Across the whole study: Quantities of DNA derived from sorted CD4+ and CD8+ cells averaged 3.2 ug. The study's findings and limits: Roughly 30 CD8+ CDR3 sequences occurred in both the patients and the controls.

Genomic DNA provided the template from which TCR beta VDJ and CDR3 profiles were obtained. TCRdb analysed the reads with MiXCR anew, one entry per CDR3 protein. The sample includes under 200,000 distinct CDR3 sequences, around half of them seen just once. Flow cytometry had shown expanded CD8+CD57+ cells in the patients chosen for sequencing. Concerning this clonotype itself: Its antigen is not known.

CDR1 SEHNR and CDR2 FQNEAQ come from the germline V gene (reference sequence). V was clipped by 4 bases and J by 6 bases, with 10 bases between them. The CDR3 contains 13 residues. The V call is TRBV7-9, the J call TRBJ2-1; maybe TRBD2 (5 bases). The receptor was derived from a human donor with aplastic anemia. The sample comprised sorted CD4+, CD8+, or CD8+CD57+ T cells (not recorded which) from PBMCs. CDR3 sequence (DNA): TGTGCCAGCAGCTGGAGTGGGAGCAATGAGCAGTTCTTC. It specifies CASSWSGSNEQFF.